This T cell receptor beta chain emerged from a study of T cells expressing NK-cell markers. With the 5' RACE reads reprocessed, TCRdb shows one record per CDR3 protein and no DNA. This sample's table reports about 430,000 distinct CDR3 sequences. This clonotype was obtained from a woman aged 45 to 65 in good health. What was sequenced was blood T cells: a sorted CD56 or NKG2C T cell subset, CD4+ or CD8+ T cells, or bulk PBMC T cells (not recorded which).

CDR3 region: CSVGRQGANIQYF. The chain carries TRBV29-1 and TRBJ2-4; no DNA is available, so the TRBD1 call from TCRdb remains unchecked. Per the germline V gene, CDR1 is SQVTM and CDR2 is ANQGSEA. The CDR3 length is 13 residues.